These T cell receptor beta chains were read from a single sample in a study of shared clonotypes between healthy human individuals. The protocol was immunoSEQ multiplex PCR, while the TCRdb copy is restricted to in-frame clones and leaves out a portion. The sample consists of about 680,000 clones, roughly nine tenths of them appearing once. The sequenced sample was naive CD8+ T cells sorted from blood. Source of these receptors: a man in his thirties or forties in good health. Each CDR3 is given with its conserved first and last residue. D genes are given only for firm matches. Size tells how often a clone was seen (once, few, many) or the class of an expanded clone, and some rows leave it out.

d_call: -; j_call: TRBJ2-7; clone_size: -; v_call: TRBV6-5; cdr3_aa: CASGLLRGEQYF; cdr3_nt: TGTGCCAGCGGATTGCTCAGGGGGGAGCAATACTTC
d_call: TRBD1; j_call: TRBJ2-7; clone_size: once; v_call: TRBV7-9; cdr3_aa: CASSPGTGNHEQYF; cdr3_nt: TGTGCCAGCAGCCCTGGGACAGGGAACCACGAGCAGTACTTC
d_call: -; j_call: TRBJ1-4; clone_size: -; v_call: TRBV10-3; cdr3_aa: CATGPEGNLGNEKLFF; cdr3_nt: TGTGCCACCGGCCCGGAAGGGAATCTCGGTAATGAAAAACTGTTTTTT
d_call: -; j_call: TRBJ2-3; clone_size: -; v_call: TRBV2; cdr3_aa: CASTGEADTQYF; cdr3_nt: TGTGCCAGCACAGGGGAGGCGGATACGCAGTATTTT
d_call: -; j_call: TRBJ2-1; clone_size: -; v_call: TRBV13; cdr3_aa: CASSQKGPSANNEQFF; cdr3_nt: TGTGCCAGCAGCCAAAAGGGGCCTAGCGCTAACAATGAGCAGTTCTTC
d_call: -; j_call: TRBJ2-2; clone_size: -; v_call: TRBV25-1; cdr3_aa: CASSDPLWNTGELFF; cdr3_nt: TGTGCCAGCAGTGACCCCTTGTGGAACACCGGGGAGCTGTTTTTT
d_call: -; j_call: TRBJ2-5; clone_size: -; v_call: TRBV18; cdr3_aa: CASSPLRGRETQYF; cdr3_nt: TGTGCCAGCTCACCACTTCGGGGGCGGGAGACCCAGTACTTC
d_call: -; j_call: TRBJ2-7; clone_size: -; v_call: TRBV7-3; cdr3_aa: CASSPFPGPYEQYF; cdr3_nt: TGTGCCAGCAGCCCCTTCCCAGGGCCCTACGAGCAGTACTTC
d_call: TRBD2; j_call: TRBJ2-7; clone_size: -; v_call: TRBV4-1; cdr3_aa: CASSQKPGLALEEQYF; cdr3_nt: TGCGCCAGCAGCCAAAAACCGGGACTAGCGTTGGAGGAGCAGTACTTC
d_call: TRBD2; j_call: TRBJ2-7; clone_size: once; v_call: TRBV5-6; cdr3_aa: CASSSRLAGMRPYEQYF; cdr3_nt: TGTGCCAGCAGCTCACGACTAGCGGGAATGCGGCCCTACGAGCAGTACTTC
d_call: -; j_call: TRBJ1-4; clone_size: -; v_call: TRBV6-5; cdr3_aa: CASSPGNNEKLFF; cdr3_nt: TGTGCCAGCAGCCCGGGGAATAATGAAAAACTGTTTTTT
d_call: TRBD2; j_call: TRBJ2-1; clone_size: -; v_call: TRBV7-6; cdr3_aa: CASSSAPGLAGGAYNEQFF; cdr3_nt: TGTGCCAGCAGCTCCGCCCCGGGACTAGCGGGAGGGGCCTACAATGAGCAGTTCTTC
d_call: -; j_call: TRBJ2-1; clone_size: -; v_call: TRBV9; cdr3_aa: CASSVDIGNEQFF; cdr3_nt: TGTGCCAGCAGCGTAGACATCGGCAATGAGCAGTTCTTC
d_call: TRBD2; j_call: TRBJ2-1; clone_size: -; v_call: TRBV7-8; cdr3_aa: CATGWTSAYNEQFF; cdr3_nt: TGTGCCACGGGATGGACTAGCGCATACAATGAGCAGTTCTTC
d_call: TRBD1; j_call: TRBJ2-1; clone_size: -; v_call: TRBV5-1; cdr3_aa: CASRWDRGKPSYNEQFF; cdr3_nt: TGCGCCAGCAGGTGGGACAGGGGGAAACCTTCCTACAATGAGCAGTTCTTC
d_call: TRBD1; j_call: TRBJ1-1; clone_size: -; v_call: TRBV27; cdr3_aa: CASSPRTGASTEAFF; cdr3_nt: TGTGCCAGCAGTCCCCGGACAGGAGCCTCCACTGAAGCTTTCTTT
d_call: -; j_call: TRBJ2-2; clone_size: -; v_call: TRBV10-1; cdr3_aa: CASSEWRSGGTNTGELFF; cdr3_nt: TGCGCCAGCAGTGAGTGGAGGTCCGGCGGGACCAACACCGGGGAGCTGTTTTTT
d_call: TRBD2; j_call: TRBJ2-1; clone_size: -; v_call: TRBV2; cdr3_aa: CASSEYVLAGYNEQFF; cdr3_nt: TGTGCCAGCAGTGAATACGTACTAGCGGGATACAATGAGCAGTTCTTC
d_call: -; j_call: TRBJ1-5; clone_size: -; v_call: TRBV5-5; cdr3_aa: CASSLKDTNQPQHF; cdr3_nt: TGTGCCAGCAGCTTGAAGGATACGAACCAGCCCCAGCATTTT
d_call: -; j_call: TRBJ2-7; clone_size: -; v_call: TRBV19; cdr3_aa: CASSIGGPAYEQYF; cdr3_nt: TGTGCCAGTAGTATAGGGGGGCCAGCCTACGAGCAGTACTTC
d_call: -; j_call: TRBJ1-2; clone_size: -; v_call: TRBV28; cdr3_aa: CASSFVTSGDGYTF; cdr3_nt: TGTGCCAGCAGTTTCGTGACTTCGGGGGATGGCTACACCTTC
d_call: TRBD1; j_call: TRBJ1-5; clone_size: -; v_call: TRBV6-6; cdr3_aa: CASSYRQGRDQPQHF; cdr3_nt: TGTGCCAGCAGTTACCGACAGGGACGGGATCAGCCCCAGCATTTT
d_call: -; j_call: TRBJ2-6; clone_size: -; v_call: TRBV10-3; cdr3_aa: CAIMSREPPPSGANVLTF; cdr3_nt: TGTGCCATCATGAGTAGGGAACCCCCGCCCTCTGGGGCCAACGTCCTGACTTTC
d_call: -; j_call: TRBJ1-2; clone_size: -; v_call: TRBV18; cdr3_aa: CASSPPVDGSYGYTF; cdr3_nt: TGTGCCAGCTCACCACCGGTGGACGGCAGCTATGGCTACACCTTC
d_call: TRBD2; j_call: TRBJ2-7; clone_size: few; v_call: TRBV4-1; cdr3_aa: CASSLTPGTSEDLGYF; cdr3_nt: TGCGCCAGCAGCCTCACCCCCGGGACTAGCGAAGACTTGGGGTACTTC
d_call: -; j_call: TRBJ2-3; clone_size: once; v_call: TRBV5-6; cdr3_aa: CASSLPIEQGGGDTQYF; cdr3_nt: TGTGCCAGCAGCTTGCCCATCGAACAGGGAGGTGGAGATACGCAGTATTTT
d_call: TRBD2; j_call: TRBJ2-1; clone_size: -; v_call: TRBV25-1; cdr3_aa: CASTGGGRAMWSYNEQFF; cdr3_nt: TGTGCCAGCACCGGGGGCGGGAGGGCCATGTGGTCCTACAATGAGCAGTTCTTC
d_call: -; j_call: TRBJ2-7; clone_size: -; v_call: TRBV7-6; cdr3_aa: CASSTPGVSEQYF; cdr3_nt: TGTGCCAGCAGCACTCCTGGGGTTTCCGAGCAGTACTTC
d_call: -; j_call: TRBJ2-1; clone_size: -; v_call: TRBV7-9; cdr3_aa: CASFAASSSQSEQFF; cdr3_nt: TGTGCCAGCTTCGCTGCGAGCTCCTCCCAGTCGGAGCAGTTCTTC
d_call: -; j_call: TRBJ1-4; clone_size: -; v_call: TRBV28; cdr3_aa: CASSLDGVEVNEKLFF; cdr3_nt: TGTGCCAGCAGTTTGGATGGTGTGGAGGTTAATGAAAAACTGTTTTTT
d_call: -; j_call: TRBJ1-3; clone_size: -; v_call: TRBV7-9; cdr3_aa: CASSYPGAAGNTIYF; cdr3_nt: TGTGCCAGCAGCTACCCGGGGGCAGCTGGAAACACCATATATTTT
d_call: -; j_call: TRBJ1-1; clone_size: -; v_call: TRBV5-1; cdr3_aa: CASSLGPDGETEAFF; cdr3_nt: TGCGCCAGCAGCTTGGGCCCGGACGGTGAGACTGAAGCTTTCTTT
d_call: -; j_call: TRBJ1-5; clone_size: -; v_call: TRBV6-1; cdr3_aa: CASSRVVGSNQPQHF; cdr3_nt: TGTGCCAGCAGCAGGGTCGTTGGTAGCAATCAGCCCCAGCATTTT
d_call: -; j_call: TRBJ2-2; clone_size: -; v_call: TRBV6-5; cdr3_aa: CASRYGGVGELFF; cdr3_nt: TGTGCCAGCAGATACGGGGGTGTCGGGGAGCTGTTTTTT
d_call: -; j_call: TRBJ1-2; clone_size: -; v_call: TRBV9; cdr3_aa: CASRSTIYGYTF; cdr3_nt: TGTGCCAGCAGAAGTACTATCTATGGCTACACCTTC
d_call: -; j_call: TRBJ2-7; clone_size: -; v_call: TRBV28; cdr3_aa: CASSQTAGRHSYEQYF; cdr3_nt: TGTGCCAGCAGCCAGACCGCGGGACGGCATTCCTACGAGCAGTACTTC
d_call: TRBD1; j_call: TRBJ2-7; clone_size: -; v_call: TRBV2; cdr3_aa: CASSDSGTGSTYEQYF; cdr3_nt: TGTGCCAGCAGTGATTCAGGGACAGGGTCCACCTACGAGCAGTACTTC
d_call: -; j_call: TRBJ2-5; clone_size: -; v_call: TRBV6-5; cdr3_aa: CASSYEETQYF; cdr3_nt: TGTGCCAGCAGTTACGAAGAGACCCAGTACTTC
d_call: TRBD2; j_call: TRBJ2-7; clone_size: -; v_call: TRBV19; cdr3_aa: CASSMVGTSVSYEQYF; cdr3_nt: TGTGCCAGTAGTATGGTTGGGACTAGCGTTTCCTACGAGCAGTACTTC
d_call: TRBD1; j_call: TRBJ2-7; clone_size: -; v_call: TRBV9; cdr3_aa: CASSVEGDSAYEQYF; cdr3_nt: TGTGCCAGCAGCGTAGAAGGGGACAGTGCCTACGAGCAGTACTTC
d_call: TRBD1; j_call: TRBJ1-4; clone_size: -; v_call: TRBV7-8; cdr3_aa: CASSLLTGQGVSDEKLFF; cdr3_nt: TGTGCCAGCAGCTTATTAACAGGACAGGGTGTTAGTGATGAAAAACTGTTTTTT
d_call: -; j_call: TRBJ1-3; clone_size: -; v_call: TRBV25-1; cdr3_aa: CASSFPDSRSGNTIYF; cdr3_nt: TGTGCCAGCAGCTTTCCGGACAGCCGCTCTGGAAACACCATATATTTT
d_call: -; j_call: TRBJ2-7; clone_size: -; v_call: TRBV28; cdr3_aa: CASSSMGVTAKAYEQYF; cdr3_nt: TGTGCCAGCAGTTCGATGGGGGTGACAGCGAAAGCCTACGAGCAGTACTTC
d_call: TRBD2; j_call: TRBJ2-1; clone_size: -; v_call: TRBV6-4; cdr3_aa: CASSQGGGGYNEQFF; cdr3_nt: TGTGCCAGCAGCCAGGGCGGGGGGGGCTACAATGAGCAGTTCTTC
d_call: -; j_call: TRBJ2-3; clone_size: -; v_call: TRBV6-1; cdr3_aa: CASSGAIFTDTQYF; cdr3_nt: TGTGCCAGCAGTGGAGCAATATTCACAGATACGCAGTATTTT
d_call: -; j_call: TRBJ2-7; clone_size: -; v_call: TRBV7-9; cdr3_aa: CASSPPGGLEQYF; cdr3_nt: TGTGCCAGCAGCCCGCCCGGGGGCCTCGAGCAGTACTTC
d_call: TRBD1; j_call: TRBJ2-7; clone_size: -; v_call: TRBV27; cdr3_aa: CASSPHSGGAYEQYF; cdr3_nt: TGTGCCAGCAGTCCACATTCAGGGGGCGCGTACGAGCAGTACTTC
d_call: TRBD2; j_call: TRBJ2-3; clone_size: -; v_call: TRBV7-2; cdr3_aa: CASSSHPGLAESSTDTQYF; cdr3_nt: TGTGCCAGCAGCTCGCATCCGGGACTAGCGGAAAGTAGCACAGATACGCAGTATTTT